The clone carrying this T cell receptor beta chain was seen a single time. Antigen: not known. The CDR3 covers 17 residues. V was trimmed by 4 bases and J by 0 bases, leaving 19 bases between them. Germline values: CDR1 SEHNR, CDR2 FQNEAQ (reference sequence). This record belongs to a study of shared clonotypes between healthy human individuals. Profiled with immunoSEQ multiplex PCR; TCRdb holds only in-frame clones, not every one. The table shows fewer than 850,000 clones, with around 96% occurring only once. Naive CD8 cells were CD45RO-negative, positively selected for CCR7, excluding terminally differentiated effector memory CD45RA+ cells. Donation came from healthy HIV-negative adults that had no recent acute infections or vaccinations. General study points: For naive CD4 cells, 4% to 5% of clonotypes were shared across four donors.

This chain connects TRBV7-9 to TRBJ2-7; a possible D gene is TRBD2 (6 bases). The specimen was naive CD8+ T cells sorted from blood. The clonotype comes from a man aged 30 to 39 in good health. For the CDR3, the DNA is TGTGCCAGCAGCTCAGCCGGAGGGGACTTCAGCTCCTACGAGCAGTACTTC. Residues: CASSSAGGDFSSYEQYF.